The 4 T cell receptor beta chains below were found in one sample sequenced in a study of technical replicates of blood from a handful of donors. TCRdb's table, derived via immunoSEQ multiplex PCR, lists solely in-frame clones and lacks some. The sample consists of tens of thousands of clones, roughly 94% of them appearing once. The sequencing sample was made of T cells isolated from PBMCs. The receptor set was obtained from a human donor in good health.

The chain couples TRBV29-1 to TRBJ2-6; D remains ambiguous. V gave up 4 bases and J gave up 4 bases, with 8 bases separating them. Germline V gene lookup returns CDR1 SQVTM and CDR2 ANQGSEA. This CDR3 is built from 13 residues. CDR3 in amino acids: CSVGGAGANVLTF. DNA of the CDR3: TGCAGCGTTGGAGGAGCCGGGGCCAACGTCCTGACTTTC. Full variable domain (rest looked up from reference TRBV29-1 and TRBJ2-6): SAVISQKPSRDICQRGTSLTIQCQVDSQVTMMFWYRQQPGQSLTLIATANQGSEATYESGFVIDKFPISRPNLTFSTLTVSNMSPEDSSIYLCSVGGAGANVLTFGAGSRLTVL.

This chain connects TRBV7-8 to TRBJ2-7; TRBD2 agrees at 10 bases. Germline V lookup: CDR1 SGHVS, CDR2 FQNEAQ. V dropped 7 bases and J dropped 0; count of bases not matched to a gene: 9. This CDR3 region has 16 residues. The CDR3 here is CASTHGSGRSSYEQYF. In nucleotides, the CDR3 is TGTGCCAGCACCCATGGTAGCGGGAGGAGCTCCTACGAGCAGTACTTC. Variable domain in full (rest from reference TRBV7-8 and TRBJ2-7): GAGVSQSPRYKVAKRGQDVALRCDPISGHVSLFWYQQALGQGPEFLTYFQNEAQLDKSGLPSDRFFAERPEGSVSTLKIQRTQQEDSAVYLCASTHGSGRSSYEQYFGPGTRLTVT.

The chain links TRBV6-5 to TRBJ2-5; D remains unclear. This CDR3 has 13 residues. V shed 2 bases and J shed 4 bases, with 8 bases lying between them. Germline loops: CDR1 MNHEY, CDR2 SVGAGI. The CDR3 loop reads CASSYGLRETQYF. Written as DNA, the CDR3 is TGTGCCAGCAGTTACGGGCTAAGAGAGACCCAGTACTTC.

The V gene is TRBV6-4, the J gene TRBJ1-2, with D possibly matching TRBD1 (6 bases). The CDR3 length is 16 residues. V shed 0 bases and J shed 4 bases, with 15 bases lying between them. Germline V lookup: CDR1 MRHNA, CDR2 SNTAGT. The CDR3 reads CASSDSGGDYRYGYTF. The CDR3 coding sequence is TGTGCCAGCAGTGACTCAGGGGGGGATTATCGCTATGGCTACACCTTC.